Presented here are 23 T cell receptor beta chains from one specimen sequenced in a study of beta chain features in type 1 diabetes. Expressed TCRB transcripts were sequenced because the entire RNA isolate underwent reverse transcription. The protocol was immunoSEQ multiplex PCR, while the TCRdb copy is restricted to in-frame clones and leaves out a portion. The sample carries hundreds of thousands of clones, about a sixth recorded once. Sequencing used naive CD4+ T cells from blood. The source is a woman aged 18-30 years in good health.

The chain joins TRBV5-1 to TRBJ1-4; D unresolved. Germline V CDR1 and CDR2: SGHRS, YFSETQ. The germline V and J ends were trimmed by 4 bases and 10 bases, with 17 bases remaining between them. The CDR3 has 14 residues. CDR3 sequence reads: CASSQGFLWGKLFF. The CDR3 DNA is TGCGCCAGCAGCCAAGGGTTCCTTTGGGGAAAACTGTTTTTT. Using reference TRBV5-1 and TRBJ1-4 for the parts outside the CDR3, the full variable domain is KAGVTQTPRYLIKTRGQQVTLSCSPISGHRSVSWYQQTPGQGLQFLFEYFSETQRNKGNFPGRFSGRQFSNSRSEMNVSTLELGDSALYLCASSQGFLWGKLFFGSGTQLSVL.

This rearrangement joins TRBV6-6 to TRBJ1-2, with TRBD1 matching over 7 bases. This CDR3 has 15 residues. Germline CDR1 reads MNHNY; CDR2 reads SVGAGI (reference sequence). The ends lost 5 bases at V and 4 bases at J; junction bases unmatched: 10. The CDR3 loop is CASSGPRDSSYGYTF. The CDR3 DNA follows: TGTGCCAGCAGTGGACCCCGGGACAGCTCCTATGGCTACACCTTC.

The V call is TRBV13, the J call TRBJ2-3, with TRBD2 matching 7 bases. This CDR3 region has 17 residues. Trimming took 3 bases from V and 0 from J; bases not matched to a gene: 9. CDR1 is PRHDT, CDR2 FYEKMQ, per germline (reference sequence). The CDR3 region has the DNA TGTGCCAGCAGCTTCGCTAGCGGTTTTTCTAGCACAGATACGCAGTATTTT. It codes for CASSFASGFSSTDTQYF.

In its sample, this clone was seen a few times. This CDR3 reads CASRDLYYEQYF. The CDR3 DNA follows: TGTGCCAGCAGGGACCTATACTACGAGCAGTACTTC. The rearrangement joins TRBV6-5 to TRBJ2-7; no clear D gene. The V and J ends lost 6 bases and 3 bases respectively, with 9 bases between them. Germline V gives CDR1 MNHEY, CDR2 SVGAGI. This CDR3 comprises 12 residues.

This clone turned up a few times. The gene calls are TRBV18 and TRBJ2-5; D might be TRBD2 (5 bases). This CDR3 comprises 12 residues. The germline V gene has CDR1 KGHSH and CDR2 LQKENI. The V gene lost 5 bases and the J gene lost 5 bases, with 9 bases spanning the gap. The CDR3 region has the DNA TGTGCCAGCTCAGAGGGCCGGGAGACCCAGTACTTC. The encoded protein is CASSEGRETQYF.

Only a few counts were recorded for this clone. The genes are TRBV18 and TRBJ2-5; D possibly corresponds to TRBD1 (7 bases). The last part of the DNA fits TRBJ2-7 better; the J call may be wrong. The CDR3 loop spans 17 amino acids. CDR1 is KGHSH, CDR2 LQKENI, per germline. This chain's CDR3 is CASSATGGTARTYEQYF. The CDR3 region has the DNA TGTGCCAGCTCCGCAACCGGCGGGACAGCTAGAACCTACGAGCAGTACTTC.

This clone was observed a few times. CDR3 nucleotide sequence: TGCGCCAGCAGCCAAGTTCTAGGAAGCTCCTACGAGCAGTACTTC. This encodes CASSQVLGSSYEQYF. The genes are TRBV4-3 and TRBJ2-7; D is ambiguous. This CDR3 region has 15 residues. Germline V gene lookup returns CDR1 LGHNA and CDR2 YSLEER. V lost 1 base and J 0 bases, leaving 10 bases between the germline ends.

V is TRBV10-1 and J is TRBJ2-1; TRBD2 is a possible D gene (5 bases). This CDR3 region has 13 residues. The germline CDR1 and CDR2 sequences are WNHNN and SYGVQD (reference sequence). V was trimmed by 3 bases and J by 6 bases, leaving 9 bases between them. The CDR3, as DNA: TGCGCCAGCAGTGATCAGCTAGCCAATGAGCAGTTCTTC. Protein sequence: CASSDQLANEQFF.

The chain links TRBV11-2 to TRBJ2-1; 10 bases align to TRBD2. The V segment lost 4 bases and the J segment 8 bases; nucleotides outside the gene matches: 11. In germline, CDR1 is SGHAT, CDR2 FQNNGV. This CDR3 spans 16 amino acids. The CDR3 DNA reads as TGTGCCAGCAGCTCGGTCAGCGGGAGGGCCTGGTATGAGCAGTTCTTC. Protein sequence: CASSSVSGRAWYEQFF.

The chain couples TRBV4-2 to TRBJ2-5, with D unresolved. V was shortened by 2 bases and J by 4 bases, with 11 bases between the two germline ends. Germline V gene data show CDR1 as LGHNA and CDR2 as YNFKEQ. The CDR3 spans 14 residues. This CDR3 reads CASSQKQGLETQYF. The CDR3, as DNA: TGTGCCAGCAGCCAAAAACAAGGTTTAGAGACCCAGTACTTC.

The rearrangement joins TRBV5-1 to TRBJ2-1; 10 bases are a match to TRBD1. Germline CDR1 and CDR2: SGHRS and YFSETQ. The CDR3 is 16 amino acids. V shed 0 bases, J shed 4 bases, and the junction held 4 bases outside the gene matches. The CDR3 spells CASSLVGTGVYNEQFF. In DNA form, the CDR3 reads TGCGCCAGCAGCTTGGTAGGGACAGGGGTTTACAATGAGCAGTTCTTC.

Remarks on this clone: Different DNA sequences within this sample yield the same CDR3. The chain uses TRBV5-4 and TRBJ2-5, with D maybe TRBD2 (5 bases). Germline assignment: CDR1 SGHNT and CDR2 YYREEE (reference sequence). This CDR3 spans 12 amino acids. Trimming shortened V by 3 bases and J by 3 bases, and 6 bases separated the two germline ends. CDR3 loop: CASSWGEETQYF. In DNA, the CDR3 is TGTGCCAGCAGCTGGGGAGAAGAGACCCAGTACTTC.

Only a few counts were recorded for this clone. This chain joins TRBV5-1 and TRBJ2-7; 9 nucleotides align to TRBD1. V shed 2 bases, J shed 3 bases, and the junction held 6 bases outside the gene matches. CDR3 size: 15 residues. CDR1 SGHRS and CDR2 YFSETQ come from the germline V gene. Here the CDR3 reads CASSFTGQGHYEQYF. For the CDR3, the DNA is TGCGCCAGCAGCTTCACGGGACAGGGCCACTACGAGCAGTACTTC. Full variable domain (outside the CDR3, taken from reference TRBV5-1 and TRBJ2-7): KAGVTQTPRYLIKTRGQQVTLSCSPISGHRSVSWYQQTPGQGLQFLFEYFSETQRNKGNFPGRFSGRQFSNSRSEMNVSTLELGDSALYLCASSFTGQGHYEQYFGPGTRLTVT.

The chain carries TRBV28 and TRBJ1-2; D not resolved. This CDR3 comprises 13 residues. Looked up from germline, CDR1 is MDHEN and CDR2 is SYDVKM. V gave up 7 bases and J gave up 3 bases, with 12 bases separating them. The CDR3 DNA reads TGTGCCAGCACTTTGGGGAAAGACTATGGCTACACCTTC. It codes for CASTLGKDYGYTF.

A note on this clone: Within the sample, other DNA sequences also encode this same CDR3. The chain couples TRBV5-6 to TRBJ2-7; D gene unclear. Between the trimmed V and J ends, which lost 0 bases and 4 bases, there was a span of 5 bases. There are 12 residues in the CDR3. Germline V gene sequence: CDR1 SGHDT, CDR2 YYEEEE. The CDR3 loop reads CASSLGGYEQYF. CDR3 nucleotide sequence: TGTGCCAGCAGCTTGGGGGGATACGAGCAGTACTTC.

Only a few counts were recorded for this clone. V and J are TRBV28 and TRBJ2-1; D unclear. The germline V gene encodes CDR1 MDHEN and CDR2 SYDVKM. This CDR3 has 12 residues. V lost 5 bases, J lost 5 bases, and 7 bases lay in between. CDR3 region: CASSTTHNEQFF. The CDR3, as DNA: TGTGCCAGCAGTACAACGCACAATGAGCAGTTCTTC.

V and J are TRBV25-1 and TRBJ2-7; D might be TRBD2 (6 bases). Trimming left V 4 bases short and J 11 bases short, with 15 bases between. Germline V gives CDR1 MGHDK, CDR2 SYGVNS. The CDR3 length is 12 residues. As DNA, the CDR3 is TGTGCCAGCAGTGCGGGGGACCGTTTTGAGTACTTC. It yields the protein CASSAGDRFEYF.

The chain combines TRBV11-1 with TRBJ2-3; D remains ambiguous. This CDR3 spans 12 amino acids. From germline, CDR1 is SGHAT and CDR2 FQDESV (reference sequence). Deletions cut 5 bases from V and 5 bases from J, with 8 bases between. CDR3 amino acids: CASSITIDTQYF. The CDR3 DNA reads TGTGCCAGCAGCATAACTATAGATACGCAGTATTTT. Full variable domain (missing parts from reference TRBV11-1 and TRBJ2-3): EAEVAQSPRYKITEKSQAVAFWCDPISGHATLYWYRQILGQGPELLVQFQDESVVDDSQLPKDRFSAERLKGVDSTLKIQPAELGDSAMYLCASSITIDTQYFGPGTRLTVL.

This clone was seen a handful of times. The chain couples TRBV11-2 to TRBJ1-5; D gene ambiguous. The length of the CDR3 is 13 residues. Germline V gene sequence: CDR1 SGHAT, CDR2 FQNNGV. Trimming pared 0 bases from V and 7 bases from J, leaving 7 bases between. The chain's CDR3 is CASSLEGKQPQHF. The CDR3 DNA is TGTGCCAGCAGCTTAGAGGGTAAACAGCCCCAGCATTTT.

The gene calls are TRBV4-2 and TRBJ2-5; no reliable D call. With 1 base removed from V and 3 bases from J, the gap between germline ends came to 6 bases. CDR3 size: 13 residues. The germline V gene has CDR1 LGHNA and CDR2 YNFKEQ. The CDR3 reads CASSQAVEETQYF. CDR3 DNA: TGTGCCAGCAGCCAAGCGGTGGAAGAGACCCAGTACTTC.

This clone showed up just a few times. The chain uses TRBV5-1 and TRBJ2-1; weak D call: TRBD1 (7 bases). This CDR3 has 15 residues. Germline lookup yields CDR1 SGHRS and CDR2 YFSETQ. Trimming took 4 bases from V and 2 from J, leaving 13 bases between them. The CDR3 coding sequence is TGCGCCAGCAGCGCGGGGACAGACACCTACAATGAGCAGTTCTTC. This sequence encodes CASSAGTDTYNEQFF. Full variable domain (outside the CDR3, taken from reference TRBV5-1 and TRBJ2-1): KAGVTQTPRYLIKTRGQQVTLSCSPISGHRSVSWYQQTPGQGLQFLFEYFSETQRNKGNFPGRFSGRQFSNSRSEMNVSTLELGDSALYLCASSAGTDTYNEQFFGPGTRLTVL.

J is TRBJ1-2 and V is TRBV28; D ambiguous. Trimming removed 3 bases at V and 4 bases at J, with 6 bases between. The CDR3 is 12 amino acids. CDR1 is MDHEN and CDR2 is SYDVKM in the germline V gene. CDR3 protein: CASSLPGYGYTF. DNA of the CDR3: TGTGCCAGCAGTTTGCCCGGCTATGGCTACACCTTC.

This clone occurred a few times. The CDR3 sequence: CASSQDEGKRGWGDTQYF. The CDR3 DNA reads as TGCGCCAGCAGCCAAGACGAGGGCAAAAGGGGATGGGGAGATACGCAGTATTTT. This rearrangement joins TRBV4-3 to TRBJ2-3; D might be TRBD1 or TRBD2, each matching 5 bases. Trimming cost V 0 bases and J 5 bases, with 21 bases left between them. The CDR3 contains 18 residues. The germline gives CDR1 LGHNA, CDR2 YSLEER.